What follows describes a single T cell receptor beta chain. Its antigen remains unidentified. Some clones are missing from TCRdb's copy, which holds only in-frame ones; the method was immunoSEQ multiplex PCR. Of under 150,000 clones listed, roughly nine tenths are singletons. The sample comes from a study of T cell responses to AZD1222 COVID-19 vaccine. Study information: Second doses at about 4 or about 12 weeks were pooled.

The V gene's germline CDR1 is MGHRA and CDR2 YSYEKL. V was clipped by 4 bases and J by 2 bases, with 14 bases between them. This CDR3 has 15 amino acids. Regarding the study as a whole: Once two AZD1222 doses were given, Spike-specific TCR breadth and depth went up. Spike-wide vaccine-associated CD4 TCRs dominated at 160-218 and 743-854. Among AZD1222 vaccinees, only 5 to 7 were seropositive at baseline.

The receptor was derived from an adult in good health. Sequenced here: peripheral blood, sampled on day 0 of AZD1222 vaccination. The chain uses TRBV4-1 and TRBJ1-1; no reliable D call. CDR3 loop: CASSPLVSGNTEAFF. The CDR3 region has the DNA TGCGCCAGCAGCCCACTTGTATCCGGTAACACTGAAGCTTTCTTT.